The rows below give T cell receptor beta chains drawn from one sample of a study of blood T cell repertoires in COVID-19. The assay was immunoSEQ multiplex PCR, and TCRdb's table has in-frame clones only and misses some. The sample has about 200,000 clones; 82% are singletons. Sequencing was carried out using peripheral blood. The receptors come from a human donor with acute or convalescent COVID-19. The donor label of this sample is uncertain. Both conserved end residues are part of each CDR3. The D gene is left open where the match is weak. Only some rows state a clone size, as once, few, many or a class for expanded clones.

>-|-|TRBV10-3|TRBJ1-2
CAISGTEPYGYTF
TGTGCCATCAGTGGTACAGAGCCCTATGGCTACACCTTC
>TRBD2|-|TRBV7-2|TRBJ2-1
CASSLAVSGSGNEQFF
TGTGCCAGCAGCTTAGCGGTTAGCGGGAGTGGTAATGAGCAGTTCTTC
>-|once|TRBV7-3|TRBJ2-3
CASSLLGGPGDTQYF
TGTGCCAGCAGCTTACTCGGGGGGCCCGGAGATACGCAGTATTTT
>TRBD1|-|TRBV7-9|TRBJ2-3
CASSPGVDRRDTQYF
TGTGCCAGCAGCCCAGGGGTGGACAGGCGGGATACGCAGTATTTT
>-|-|TRBV10-3|TRBJ2-2
CAIRALVNTGELFF
TGTGCCATCAGGGCACTAGTGAACACCGGGGAGCTGTTTTTT
>TRBD2|-|TRBV12-3/TRBV12-4|TRBJ2-1
CASSRGSNEQFF
TGTGCCAGCAGTCGCGGGAGTAATGAGCAGTTCTTC
>-|-|TRBV6-5|TRBJ1-2
CASLRLNYGYTF
TGTGCCAGCCTGAGACTAAACTATGGCTACACCTTC
>-|-|TRBV7-9|TRBJ1-1
CASSRFGAGRNTEAFF
TGTGCCAGCAGCCGCTTTGGGGCAGGGCGGAACACTGAAGCTTTCTTT
>-|-|TRBV19|TRBJ1-1
CASMFGGRNTEAFF
TGTGCCAGTATGTTCGGGGGGCGGAACACTGAAGCTTTCTTT
>-|once|TRBV4-1|TRBJ2-7
CASSQEGLGSARQRSYEQYF
TGCGCCAGCAGCCAAGAAGGCCTTGGGTCAGCCCGACAAAGGTCCTACGAGCAGTACTTC
>-|few|TRBV6-1|TRBJ1-1
CASSDPDTEAFF
TGTGCCAGCAGTGACCCCGACACTGAAGCTTTCTTT
>-|-|TRBV29-1|TRBJ2-2
CSVDTANTGELFF
TGCAGCGTTGATACAGCTAACACCGGGGAGCTGTTTTTT
>TRBD2|once|TRBV24-1|TRBJ2-1
CATSDVSGRIYGEQFF
TGTGCCACCAGTGACGTTAGCGGGCGCATCTACGGTGAGCAGTTCTTC
>TRBD2|once|TRBV11-3|TRBJ2-3
CASSKSAAGGPDTQYF
TGTGCCAGCAGCAAATCTGCCGCGGGAGGACCAGATACGCAGTATTTT
>-|-|TRBV5-1|TRBJ2-7
CASSLGLALSYEQYF
TGCGCCAGCAGCTTGGGGTTAGCGCTCTCCTACGAGCAGTACTTC
>-|-|TRBV5-6|TRBJ1-2
CASSLVAHINYGYTF
TGTGCCAGCAGCTTGGTTGCCCACATTAACTATGGCTACACCTTC
>-|-|TRBV30|TRBJ2-7
CAWSRGGEQYF
TGTGCCTGGAGCCGGGGTGGCGAGCAGTACTTC
>TRBD1|-|TRBV5-4|TRBJ2-7
CASSWDRATYEQYF
TGTGCCAGCAGCTGGGACAGGGCGACCTACGAGCAGTACTTC
>TRBD1|-|TRBV7-9|TRBJ1-6
CASSPGQTNSPLHF
TGTGCCAGCAGCCCGGGACAGACTAATTCACCCCTCCACTTT
>TRBD1|-|TRBV2|TRBJ2-7
CASSEGGHSGGEQYF
TGTGCCAGCAGTGAAGGCGGACACTCAGGGGGCGAGCAGTACTTC
>-|once|TRBV15|TRBJ1-5
CATSRDRGVRPSNQPQHF
TGTGCCACCAGCAGAGATCGGGGGGTGCGCCCCAGCAATCAGCCCCAGCATTTT
>-|-|TRBV5-5|TRBJ1-1
CASSFVQKNTEAFF
TGTGCCAGCAGCTTCGTTCAGAAGAACACTGAAGCTTTCTTT
>TRBD2|-|TRBV5-4|TRBJ2-1
CASSLVAGGYNEQFF
TGTGCCAGCAGCTTGGTAGCGGGAGGCTACAATGAGCAGTTCTTC